The rows below give T cell receptor beta chains drawn from one sample of a study of T cell changes during pregnancy in multiple sclerosis. The protocol was immunoSEQ multiplex PCR, while the TCRdb copy is restricted to in-frame clones and leaves out a portion. The sample includes roughly 41,000 clones, roughly nine tenths seen only once; the top ten take under 0.8%. The material was CD4+ T cells from peripheral blood mononuclear cells, obtained in the first trimester of pregnancy. The origin of the receptors is a female donor with multiple sclerosis, enrolled in a pregnancy study. CDR3s include the opening cysteine and the closing phenylalanine or tryptophan. D genes are given only for firm matches. Rows give clone size only sometimes, using once, few, many, or a class for an expanded clone.

J | D | V | size | DNA | CDR3
TRBJ1-2 | . | TRBV9 | . | TGTGCCAGCAGCCCCCACTCAAGTCGGGACAAGGGCTACACCTTC | CASSPHSSRDKGYTF
TRBJ2-3 | . | TRBV4-1 | once | TGCGCCAGCAGCCAAGCGGTCTGGGGGGACCCGAGCACAGATACGCAGTATTTT | CASSQAVWGDPSTDTQYF
TRBJ2-3 | TRBD2 | TRBV7-9 | once | TGTGCCAGCAGCTTAGCGTCGGCGGGAGGGCCGACAGATACGCAGTATTTT | CASSLASAGGPTDTQYF
TRBJ1-2 | TRBD1 | TRBV7-6 | . | TGTGCCAGCAGCCCCGGAATTGCTCAACAGGGGGCTGTCTATGGCTACACCTTC | CASSPGIAQQGAVYGYTF
TRBJ2-7 | TRBD2 | TRBV30 | . | TGTGCCTGGAGTAACTGGCGGGAGCGCAGCCACGAGCAGTACTTC | CAWSNWRERSHEQYF
TRBJ2-3 | TRBD2 | TRBV29-1 | . | TGCAGCGCCCGGACTAGCGGGCGCAGCACAGATACGCAGTATTTT | CSARTSGRSTDTQYF
TRBJ1-1 | TRBD1 | TRBV14 | . | TGTGCCAGCAGCCCGACAGGGTTGAACACTGAAGCTTTCTTT | CASSPTGLNTEAFF
TRBJ2-1 | TRBD2 | TRBV7-2 | . | TGTGCCAGCAGTCATCGGGAGGGCCCTGCCAATGAGCAGTTCTTC | CASSHREGPANEQFF
TRBJ2-7 | . | TRBV5-1 | once | TGCGCCAGCGGAACCGGGACTCCTTCCTACGAGCAGTACTTC | CASGTGTPSYEQYF
TRBJ1-5 | . | TRBV30 | . | TGTGCCTGGAGTCATGGTTCGGGGAGAAATCAGCCCCAGCATTTT | CAWSHGSGRNQPQHF
TRBJ2-7 | . | TRBV5-4 | . | TGTGCCAGCCGAAACAGGCCCTCCTCATCCTACGAGCAGTACTTC | CASRNRPSSSYEQYF
TRBJ2-5 | . | TRBV4-1 | . | TGCGCCAGCAGCCAAGAAGGTGCCAGCGTTGAGACCCAGTACTTC | CASSQEGASVETQYF
TRBJ2-3 | . | TRBV9 | . | TGTGCCAGCAGCGTAGGTGCGGGACCCACAGATACGCAGTATTTT | CASSVGAGPTDTQYF